The T cell receptor (beta chain) under discussion was sequenced for a study of blood T cells in healthy people across ages. The study's findings and limits: Age showed a roughly linear inverse relationship with TCR beta diversity per million T cells.

The CDR3 runs to 10 residues. Trimming shortened V by 7 bases and J by 7 bases, and 10 bases separated the two germline ends. Germline loops: CDR1 SQVTM, CDR2 ANQGSEA. It was with a sample-barcoded 5' primer and a J-beta primer mix that a second PCR of roughly 7 to 12 cycles was run. The authors tagged each cDNA molecule using a template-switch adaptor with 12 random nucleotides. MiXCR, applied by TCRdb to the 5' RACE reads, yields one record per CDR3 protein. The sample gives 1.5 million to 2 million distinct CDR3 sequences, around 48% of which show up once; around 2.1% is in the top ten. Every participating donor contributed around 9.5 milliliters of peripheral blood through a draw. At least 5.5 micrograms of total RNA were extracted per sample. This clonotype was seen many times. Its antigen is still unknown.

The sample taken for sequencing was blood. The V and J genes are TRBV29-1 and TRBJ1-1, with D perhaps TRBD1 (5 bases). This receptor was identified in a woman aged 35 to 49 in good health. The CDR3 nucleotides read TGCAGCGGGGAACAGGTTGAAGCTTTCTTT. Residues: CSGEQVEAFF.